This TCR beta chain was recovered during a study of T cells in localized non-small cell lung cancer. Notes on this clone: What it binds is not known.

Study conclusions and caveats: Detection in adjacent lung was observed for a median around 59 of the top 100 tumor clones.

Germline assignment: CDR1 SGHDT and CDR2 YYEEEE. The CDR3 runs to 15 residues. V was pared by 2 bases and J by 1 base, with 4 bases of the junction left unmatched. Repertoires were generated with immunoSEQ multiplex PCR, while TCRdb's copy carries only in-frame clones and drops some. Of over 25,000 clones in the sample, 80% to 95% were seen once. The chain couples TRBV5-6 to TRBJ1-1, with TRBD1 matching over 8 bases. The input for sequencing was peripheral blood, taken before any cancer treatment. This TCR was recovered from a woman aged 40-70 years with stage I lung adenocarcinoma. CDR3 nucleotides: TGTGCCAGCAGCTTATACGACAGGGGGAACACTGAAGCTTTCTTT. Translated: CASSLYDRGNTEAFF. The full variable domain, completed using reference TRBV5-6 and TRBJ1-1, is DAGVTQSPTHLIKTRGQQVTLRCSPKSGHDTVSWYQQALGQGPQFIFQYYEEEERQRGNFPDRFSGHQFPNYSSELNVNALLLGDSALYLCASSLYDRGNTEAFFGQGTRLTVV.